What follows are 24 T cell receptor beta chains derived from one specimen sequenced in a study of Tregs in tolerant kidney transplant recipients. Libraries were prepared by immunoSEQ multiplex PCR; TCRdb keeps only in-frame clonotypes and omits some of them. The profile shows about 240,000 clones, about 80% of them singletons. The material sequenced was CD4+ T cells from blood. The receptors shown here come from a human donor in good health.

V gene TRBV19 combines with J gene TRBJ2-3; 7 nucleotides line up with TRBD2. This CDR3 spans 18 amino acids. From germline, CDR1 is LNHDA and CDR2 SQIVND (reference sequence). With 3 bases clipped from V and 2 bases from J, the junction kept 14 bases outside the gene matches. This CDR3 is CASSMGLGGSFTTDTQYF. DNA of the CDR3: TGTGCCAGTAGTATGGGTCTGGGCGGGAGTTTTACCACAGATACGCAGTATTTT.

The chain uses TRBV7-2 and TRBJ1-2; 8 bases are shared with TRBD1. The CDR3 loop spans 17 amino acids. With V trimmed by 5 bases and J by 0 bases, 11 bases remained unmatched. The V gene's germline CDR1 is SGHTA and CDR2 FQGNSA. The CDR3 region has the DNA TGTGCCAGCAGCCCCGTTCGTGGGACAGGAACTAACTATGGCTACACCTTC. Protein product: CASSPVRGTGTNYGYTF.

CDR3 in DNA: TGTGCCACCAGCAGAGATGGAGGACAGAGCACAGATACGCAGTATTTT. It yields the protein CATSRDGGQSTDTQYF. The chain employs TRBV15 and TRBJ2-3; tentative D call: TRBD1 (6 bases). The CDR3 is 16 amino acids. Germline assignment: CDR1 LNHNV and CDR2 YYDKDF (reference sequence). V lost 0 bases to trimming and J lost 0 bases, with 10 bases between them.

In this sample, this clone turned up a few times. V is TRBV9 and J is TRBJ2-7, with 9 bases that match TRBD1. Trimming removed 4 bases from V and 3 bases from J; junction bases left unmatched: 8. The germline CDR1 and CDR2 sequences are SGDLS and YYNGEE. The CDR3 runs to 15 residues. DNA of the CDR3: TGTGCCAGCAGCACCTCAGGACAGGGGAACTACGAGCAGTACTTC. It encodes CASSTSGQGNYEQYF. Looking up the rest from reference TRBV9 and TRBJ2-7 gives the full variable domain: DSGVTQTPKHLITATGQRVTLRCSPRSGDLSVYWYQQSLDQGLQFLIQYYNGEERAKGNILERFSAQQFPDLHSELNLSSLELGDSALYFCASSTSGQGNYEQYFGPGTRLTVT.

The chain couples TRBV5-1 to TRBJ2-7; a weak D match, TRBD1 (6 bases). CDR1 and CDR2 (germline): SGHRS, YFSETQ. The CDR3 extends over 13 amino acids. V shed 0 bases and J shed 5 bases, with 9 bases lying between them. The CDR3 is CASSLGDNNEQYF. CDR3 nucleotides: TGCGCCAGCAGCTTGGGGGACAACAACGAGCAGTACTTC.

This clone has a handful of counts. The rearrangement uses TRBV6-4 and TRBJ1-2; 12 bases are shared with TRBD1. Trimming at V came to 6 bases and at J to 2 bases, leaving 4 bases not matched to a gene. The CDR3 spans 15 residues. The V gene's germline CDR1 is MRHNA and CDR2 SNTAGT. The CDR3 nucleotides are TGTGCCAGCAGCGCCGGGACAGGGGGCAACTATGGCTACACCTTC. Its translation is CASSAGTGGNYGYTF.

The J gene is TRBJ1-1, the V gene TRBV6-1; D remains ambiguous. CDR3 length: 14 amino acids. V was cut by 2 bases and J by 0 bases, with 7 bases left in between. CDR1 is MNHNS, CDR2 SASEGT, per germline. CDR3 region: CASSEPGLNTEAFF. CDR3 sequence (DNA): TGTGCCAGCAGTGAACCGGGCCTGAACACTGAAGCTTTCTTT.

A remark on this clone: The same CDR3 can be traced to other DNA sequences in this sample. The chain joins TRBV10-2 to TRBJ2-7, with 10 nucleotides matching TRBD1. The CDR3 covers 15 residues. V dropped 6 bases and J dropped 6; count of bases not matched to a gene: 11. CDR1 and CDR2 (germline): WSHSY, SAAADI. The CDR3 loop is CASSRNRDRGREQYF. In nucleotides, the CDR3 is TGCGCCAGCAGCCGCAACCGGGACAGGGGTCGCGAGCAGTACTTC.

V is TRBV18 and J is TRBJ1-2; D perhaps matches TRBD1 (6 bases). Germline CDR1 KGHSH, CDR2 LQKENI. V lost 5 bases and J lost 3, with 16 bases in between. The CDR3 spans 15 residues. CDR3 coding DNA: TGTGCCAGCTCAACATTGGGACAAAGATACTATGGCTACACCTTC. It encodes CASSTLGQRYYGYTF.

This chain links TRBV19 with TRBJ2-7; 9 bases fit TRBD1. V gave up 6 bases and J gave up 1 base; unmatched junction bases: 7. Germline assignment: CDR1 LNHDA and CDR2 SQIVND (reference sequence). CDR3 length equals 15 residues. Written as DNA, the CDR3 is TGTGCCAGTAGACCCGCCGGGACAGGGTCCTACGAGCAGTACTTC. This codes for CASRPAGTGSYEQYF.

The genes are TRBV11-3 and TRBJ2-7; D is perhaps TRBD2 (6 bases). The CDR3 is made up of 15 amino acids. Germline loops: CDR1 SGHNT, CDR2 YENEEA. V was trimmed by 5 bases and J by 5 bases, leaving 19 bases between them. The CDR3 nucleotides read TGTGCCAGCAGCCTCGGAGCGGGTTCTTTCAACGAGCAGTACTTC. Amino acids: CASSLGAGSFNEQYF.

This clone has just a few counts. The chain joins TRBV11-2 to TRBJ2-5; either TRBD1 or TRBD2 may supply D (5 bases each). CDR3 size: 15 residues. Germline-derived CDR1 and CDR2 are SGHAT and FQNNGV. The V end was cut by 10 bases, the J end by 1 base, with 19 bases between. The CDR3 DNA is TGTGCCACCAAACCACTTCCTGGGGGCCAAGAGACCCAGTACTTC. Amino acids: CATKPLPGGQETQYF.

CDR3 protein: CASSRDRQNEKLFF. CDR3 DNA sequence: TGTGCCAGCTCTCGGGACAGGCAAAATGAAAAACTGTTTTTT. This chain joins TRBV27 and TRBJ1-4; the match to TRBD1 covers 8 bases. The CDR3 extends over 14 amino acids. Per the germline V gene, CDR1 is MNHEY and CDR2 is SMNVEV (reference sequence). The trim removed 8 bases at V and 5 bases at J, leaving 7 bases unmatched. The entire variable domain, with the rest obtained from reference TRBV27 and TRBJ1-4, is as follows: EAQVTQNPRYLITVTGKKLTVTCSQNMNHEYMSWYRQDPGLGLRQIYYSMNVEVTDKGDVPEGYKVSRKEKRNFPLILESPSPNQTSLYFCASSRDRQNEKLFFGSGTQLSVL.

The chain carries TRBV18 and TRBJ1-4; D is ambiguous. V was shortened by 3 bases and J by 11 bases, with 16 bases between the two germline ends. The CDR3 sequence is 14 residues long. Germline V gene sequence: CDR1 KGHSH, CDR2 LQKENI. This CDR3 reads CASSPDGAAGKLFF. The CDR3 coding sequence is TGTGCCAGCTCACCGGACGGTGCGGCGGGGAAACTGTTTTTT.

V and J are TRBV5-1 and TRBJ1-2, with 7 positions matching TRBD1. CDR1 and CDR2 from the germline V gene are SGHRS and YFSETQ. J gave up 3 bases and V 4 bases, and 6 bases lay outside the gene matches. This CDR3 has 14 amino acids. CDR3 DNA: TGCGCCAGCAGCCTGACAGGGAGGGACTATGGCTACACCTTC. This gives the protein CASSLTGRDYGYTF.

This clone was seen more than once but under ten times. CDR3: CASSYRGGPYEQYF. Written as DNA, the CDR3 is TGCGCCAGCAGCTACAGGGGGGGCCCCTACGAGCAGTACTTC. This chain joins TRBV5-1 and TRBJ2-7; D might be TRBD1 (8 bases). V was cut by 3 bases and J by 2 bases, with 12 bases left in between. The CDR3 loop spans 14 amino acids. Germline loops: CDR1 SGHRS, CDR2 YFSETQ.

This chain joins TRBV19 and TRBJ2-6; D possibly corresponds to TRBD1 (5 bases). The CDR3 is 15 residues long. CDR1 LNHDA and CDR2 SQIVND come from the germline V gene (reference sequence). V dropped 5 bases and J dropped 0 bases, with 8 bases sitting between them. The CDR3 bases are TGTGCCAGTAGTTCCCAGGGCTCTGGGGCCAACGTCCTGACTTTC. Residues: CASSSQGSGANVLTF.

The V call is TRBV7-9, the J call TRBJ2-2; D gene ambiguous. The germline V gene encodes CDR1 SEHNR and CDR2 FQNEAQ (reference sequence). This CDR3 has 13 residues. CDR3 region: CAAARGGDGELFF. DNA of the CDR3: TGTGCTGCGGCACGCGGTGGGGACGGGGAGCTGTTTTTT. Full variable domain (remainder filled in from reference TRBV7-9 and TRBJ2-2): DTGVSQNPRHKITKRGQNVTFRCDPISEHNRLYWYRQTLGQGPEFLTYFQNEAQLEKSRLLSDRFSAERPKGSFSTLEIQRTEQGDSAMYLCAAARGGDGELFFGEGSRLTVL.

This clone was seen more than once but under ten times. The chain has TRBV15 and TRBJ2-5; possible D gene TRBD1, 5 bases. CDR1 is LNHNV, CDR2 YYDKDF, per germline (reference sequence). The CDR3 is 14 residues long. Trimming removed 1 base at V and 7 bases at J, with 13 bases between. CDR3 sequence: CATSRARDVGTQYF. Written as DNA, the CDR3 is TGTGCCACCAGCAGAGCCAGGGATGTCGGGACCCAGTACTTC. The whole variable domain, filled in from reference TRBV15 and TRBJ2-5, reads DAMVIQNPRYQVTQFGKPVTLSCSQTLNHNVMYWYQQKSSQAPKLLFHYYDKDFNNEADTPDNFQSRRPNTSFCFLDIRSPGLGDTAMYLCATSRARDVGTQYFGPGTRLLVL.

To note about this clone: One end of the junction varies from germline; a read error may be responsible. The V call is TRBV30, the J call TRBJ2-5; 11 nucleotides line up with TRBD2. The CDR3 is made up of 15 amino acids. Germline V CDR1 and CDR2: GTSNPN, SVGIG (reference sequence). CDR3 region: CAWSVLAGGGETRYF. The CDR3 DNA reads TGTGCCTGGAGTGTTCTAGCGGGAGGAGGGGAGACCCGGTACTTC.

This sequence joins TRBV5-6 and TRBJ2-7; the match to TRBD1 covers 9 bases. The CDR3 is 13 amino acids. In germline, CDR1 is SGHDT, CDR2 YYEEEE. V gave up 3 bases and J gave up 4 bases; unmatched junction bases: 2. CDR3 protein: CASSYRGQYEQYF. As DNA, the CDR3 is TGTGCCAGCAGCTACAGGGGGCAGTACGAGCAGTACTTC.

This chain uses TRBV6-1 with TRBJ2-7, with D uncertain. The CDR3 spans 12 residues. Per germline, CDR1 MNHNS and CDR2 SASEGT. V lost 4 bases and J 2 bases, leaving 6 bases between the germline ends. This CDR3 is CASSGAAYEQYF. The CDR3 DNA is TGTGCCAGCAGTGGGGCCGCCTACGAGCAGTACTTC.

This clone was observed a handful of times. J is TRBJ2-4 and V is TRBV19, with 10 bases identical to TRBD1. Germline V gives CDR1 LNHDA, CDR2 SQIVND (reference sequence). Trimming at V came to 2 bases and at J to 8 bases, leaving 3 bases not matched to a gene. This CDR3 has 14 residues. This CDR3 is CASSIRTGGDIQYF. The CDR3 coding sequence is TGTGCCAGTAGTATAAGGACAGGGGGGGACATTCAGTACTTC.

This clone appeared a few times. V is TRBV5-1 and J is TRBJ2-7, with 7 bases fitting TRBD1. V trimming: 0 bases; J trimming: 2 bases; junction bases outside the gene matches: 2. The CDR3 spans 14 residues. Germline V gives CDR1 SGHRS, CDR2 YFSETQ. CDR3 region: CASSLAQGAYEQYF. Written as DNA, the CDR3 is TGCGCCAGCAGCTTGGCTCAGGGGGCCTACGAGCAGTACTTC. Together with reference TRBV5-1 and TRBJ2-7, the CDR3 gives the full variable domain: KAGVTQTPRYLIKTRGQQVTLSCSPISGHRSVSWYQQTPGQGLQFLFEYFSETQRNKGNFPGRFSGRQFSNSRSEMNVSTLELGDSALYLCASSLAQGAYEQYFGPGTRLTVT.